Here is one T cell receptor (beta chain) with its context. What it binds is not known. The data are from a study of STAT3 mutations in large granular lymphocyte leukemia. Study summary: Roughly half the longitudinally sequenced T-LGLL patients had canonical STAT3 mutations. Findings and limits, study-wide: Every T-LGLL patient had at least one immunodominant TCRbeta clonotype. Persisting codominant clonotypes may have hidden a small pathogenic clone.

This CDR3 spans 16 amino acids. Germline V gene sequence: CDR1 SEHNR, CDR2 FQNEAQ (reference sequence). V lost 3 bases and J lost 5, with 16 bases in between. Each sample's TCRbeta library yielded on average roughly 41,000 productive templates. Measured with immunoSEQ multiplex PCR; TCRdb has only the in-frame clones, and not every one. The table records 25,000 to 30,000 clones, about three quarters of them present only once. The chain is built from TRBV7-9 and TRBJ2-2; maybe TRBD2 (6 bases). The specimen sequenced was peripheral blood mononuclear cells. The TCR sequence derives from a woman aged 50 to 60 with T-cell large granular lymphocyte leukemia. Some clones in this sample may be carry-over from other donors' samples. The CDR3, as DNA: TGTGCCAGCAGCTTCAGTAGCGGCTTTTATACCGGGGAGCTGTTTTTT. Residues: CASSFSSGFYTGELFF.